Listed below are T cell receptor beta chains from one sample, sequenced in a study of blood T cell repertoires in COVID-19. Repertoires were generated with immunoSEQ multiplex PCR, while TCRdb's copy carries only in-frame clones and drops some. The sample lists approximately 59,000 clones, around 85% occurring once. The sample was peripheral blood. These receptors were collected from a man aged 40-50 years with active COVID-19. The CDR3 runs from the conserved cysteine through the conserved F or W. Fields, in order: J gene, clone size, V gene, D gene, CDR3 protein, CDR3 DNA. D genes are given only for firm matches. Size tells how often a clone was seen (once, few, many) or the class of an expanded clone, and some rows leave it out.

TRBJ1-1	NA	TRBV25-1	TRBD1	CASSDTTGGPNTEAFF	TGTGCCAGCAGTGATACGACAGGGGGCCCTAACACTGAAGCTTTCTTT
TRBJ1-6	NA	TRBV18	NA	CASSPVSNSPLHF	TGTGCCAGCTCACCGGTCAGTAATTCACCCCTCCACTTT
TRBJ1-2	NA	TRBV4-2	NA	CASSQDNSQGYGYTF	TGTGCCAGCAGCCAAGATAACAGTCAAGGCTATGGCTACACCTTC
TRBJ2-2	NA	TRBV24-1	NA	CATRHGLLGELFF	TGTGCCACCAGACACGGACTTCTCGGGGAGCTGTTTTTT
TRBJ2-7	NA	TRBV5-1	NA	CASSPTGYYEQYF	TGCGCCAGCAGCCCCACAGGGTACTACGAGCAGTACTTC
TRBJ2-5	NA	TRBV5-1	TRBD1	CASSSGTGGETQYF	TGCGCCAGCAGCTCCGGGACAGGGGGAGAGACCCAGTACTTC
TRBJ1-4	NA	TRBV5-6	NA	CASSPVVGLGEKLFF	TGTGCCAGCAGCCCGGTCGTGGGGCTTGGTGAAAAACTGTTTTTT
TRBJ2-7	NA	TRBV28	TRBD2	CASRGSGSSYEQYF	TGTGCCAGCCGAGGGAGCGGGAGTTCCTACGAGCAGTACTTC
TRBJ2-2	NA	TRBV11-2	TRBD1	CASSDDRGAGELFF	TGTGCCAGCAGCGATGACAGGGGGGCCGGGGAGCTGTTTTTT
TRBJ2-4	NA	TRBV27	TRBD2	CASRGGWGGNIQYF	TGTGCCAGCAGGGGGGGGTGGGGAGGAAACATTCAGTACTTC
TRBJ2-1	once	TRBV19	TRBD2	CASSISGRWNEQFF	TGTGCCAGTAGTATTAGCGGGAGGTGGAATGAGCAGTTCTTC
TRBJ1-1	NA	TRBV5-6	NA	CASSFLGARAEAFF	TGTGCCAGCAGCTTCTTGGGGGCGCGGGCTGAAGCTTTCTTT
TRBJ2-2	NA	TRBV18	TRBD2	CASSPRYLAGDGAGELFF	TGTGCCAGCTCACCACGGTATCTAGCGGGAGACGGGGCCGGGGAGCTGTTTTTT
TRBJ1-2	NA	TRBV6-1	NA	CASSEEAGIYGYTF	TGTGCCAGCAGTGAGGAAGCAGGTATCTATGGCTACACCTTC
TRBJ1-1	NA	TRBV5-1	NA	CASSPVSRGNTEAFF	TGCGCCAGCAGCCCCGTCAGCAGGGGGAACACTGAAGCTTTCTTT
TRBJ1-2	NA	TRBV5-1	TRBD1	CASSPTGGDGYTF	TGCGCCAGCAGCCCGACAGGGGGGGATGGCTACACCTTC
TRBJ1-1	NA	TRBV10-3	TRBD1	CAISGPDRGNTEAFF	TGTGCCATCAGTGGGCCGGACAGGGGGAACACTGAAGCTTTCTTT
TRBJ2-1	NA	TRBV5-1	NA	CASSLDPNEQFF	TGCGCCAGCAGCTTGGATCCAAATGAGCAGTTCTTC
TRBJ2-7	NA	TRBV18	NA	CASSPSRRPYEQYF	TGTGCCAGCTCACCCTCGCGCAGGCCCTACGAGCAGTACTTC
TRBJ1-2	NA	TRBV5-1	NA	CASSLSGGPYGYTF	TGCGCCAGCAGCTTGTCCGGAGGCCCCTATGGCTACACCTTC
TRBJ2-7	NA	TRBV19	NA	CASSRQAYSYEQYF	TGTGCCAGTAGTAGACAGGCTTACTCCTACGAGCAGTACTTC
TRBJ2-7	NA	TRBV6-2/TRBV6-3	TRBD2	CASSYLGLAGDEQYF	TGTGCCAGCAGTTACTTGGGACTAGCGGGAGACGAGCAGTACTTC
TRBJ2-3	NA	TRBV5-1	NA	CASSLDGLRAQYF	TGCGCCAGCAGCTTGGACGGCCTCAGGGCGCAGTATTTT
TRBJ2-3	NA	TRBV6-5	NA	CASSYSGSGGTDTQYF	TGTGCCAGCAGTTACTCGGGGTCAGGGGGCACAGATACGCAGTATTTT
TRBJ1-2	NA	TRBV6-4	TRBD1	CASTPNQGGNYGYTF	TGTGCCAGCACCCCTAATCAGGGGGGAAACTATGGCTACACCTTC
TRBJ1-2	NA	TRBV28	TRBD1	CASSSGTGIAGYTF	TGTGCCAGCAGTTCCGGGACAGGGATAGCTGGCTACACCTTC
TRBJ1-4	few	TRBV4-1	NA	CASSQERLEEKLFF	TGCGCCAGCAGCCAGGAAAGATTGGAGGAAAAACTGTTTTTT
TRBJ2-1	NA	TRBV9	TRBD1	CASSVHSLTPDRGDNEQFF	TGTGCCAGCAGCGTCCATTCACTCACCCCGGACAGGGGGGACAATGAGCAGTTCTTC
TRBJ1-1	NA	TRBV11-2	NA	CASTYDGGNTEAFF	TGTGCCAGCACCTACGACGGGGGAAACACTGAAGCTTTCTTT
TRBJ2-7	NA	TRBV4-2	NA	CASSHHASAGYYEQYF	TGTGCCAGCAGCCACCACGCTTCAGCGGGCTACTACGAGCAGTACTTC
TRBJ1-2	NA	TRBV7-2	NA	CASSFLRNYGYTF	TGTGCCAGCAGCTTTCTTCGTAACTATGGCTACACCTTC
TRBJ2-7	NA	TRBV7-3	TRBD2	CASSVIAGVGNEQYF	TGTGCCAGCAGCGTTATAGCGGGAGTAGGCAACGAGCAGTACTTC
TRBJ1-2	NA	TRBV19	TRBD1	CASMGQGDSFYGYTF	TGTGCCAGTATGGGACAGGGGGACTCCTTCTATGGCTACACCTTC
TRBJ2-3	NA	TRBV9	NA	CASSVAAGGSTDTQYF	TGTGCCAGCAGCGTGGCCGCCGGGGGTAGCACAGATACGCAGTATTTT
TRBJ2-5	NA	TRBV12-3/TRBV12-4	TRBD1	CASRPGQGETQYF	TGTGCCAGCAGACCCGGACAGGGAGAGACCCAGTACTTC
TRBJ2-3	few	TRBV7-2	NA	CASSLYRGGGSTDTQYF	TGTGCCAGCAGCTTATATCGTGGAGGTGGAAGCACAGATACGCAGTATTTT
TRBJ2-3	NA	TRBV7-6	TRBD2	CASSLARAGGLADTQYF	TGTGCCAGCAGCTTAGCGCGTGCGGGAGGGTTGGCAGATACGCAGTATTTT
TRBJ1-2	NA	TRBV6-6	TRBD1	CASSTGDYGYTF	TGTGCCAGCAGCACAGGGGACTATGGCTACACCTTC
TRBJ1-1	NA	TRBV28	TRBD1	CASSPRDRAVGTEAFF	TGTGCCAGCAGTCCCCGGGACAGGGCGGTTGGGACTGAAGCTTTCTTT
TRBJ2-6	NA	TRBV6-6	NA	CASRDQGSGANVLTF	TGTGCCAGCAGGGACCAGGGTTCTGGGGCCAACGTCCTGACTTTC
TRBJ2-7	NA	TRBV10-3	TRBD2	CAISGLANHEQYF	TGTGCCATCAGTGGACTAGCGAACCACGAGCAGTACTTC
TRBJ2-7	NA	TRBV5-4	NA	CASSRDSVYEQYF	TGTGCCAGCAGCCGGGACTCAGTCTACGAGCAGTACTTC
TRBJ1-3	NA	TRBV5-1	TRBD1	CASSLATGSSGNTIYF	TGCGCCAGCAGCTTGGCGACAGGGAGCTCTGGAAACACCATATATTTT
TRBJ2-7	once	TRBV28	TRBD2	CASSLNSGRASEQYF	TGTGCCAGCAGTCTCAATAGCGGGAGGGCCTCCGAGCAGTACTTC
TRBJ2-5	NA	TRBV9	TRBD2	CASSPPGTSRETQYF	TGTGCCAGCAGCCCCCCCGGGACTAGCCGTGAGACCCAGTACTTC
TRBJ1-1	NA	TRBV28	NA	CASSWGRQADTEAFF	TGTGCCAGCAGTTGGGGAAGACAGGCGGACACTGAAGCTTTCTTT